This T cell receptor beta chain comes out of a study of Graves' ophthalmopathy and Graves' hyperthyroidism. As for the study in general: No treatment had been given when peripheral blood was collected at initial diagnosis. The study's findings and limits: The authors also found most expanded thyroid clonotypes above 0.001 frequency in blood.

RNA transcripts were the source from which TCR beta CDR3 regions were amplified. HTBI primers primed a first-round RT-PCR, and a second-round multiplex PCR followed. Using its own MiXCR run on the multiplex PCR reads, TCRdb lists one record per CDR3 protein. This repertoire shows roughly 410,000 distinct CDR3 sequences, 15% found once; its top ten account for roughly 7%. This clonotype was detected a few times. What it binds is unknown. Trimming took 0 bases from V and 3 from J, leaving 5 bases between them. The germline V gene has CDR1 MNHEY and CDR2 SMNVEV (reference sequence). The CDR3 runs 13 residues. Reliance was placed on clinical symptoms, serum thyroxine, TRAb, thyroid ultrasound and orbital computed tomography for diagnosis.

This sequence was found in a woman younger than 30 with stable Graves' hyperthyroidism. The sequencing input was peripheral blood. The chain employs TRBV27 and TRBJ1-1; D remains unclear. This CDR3 is CASSLSEYTEAFF. DNA of the CDR3: TGTGCCAGCAGTTTATCGGAGTACACTGAAGCTTTCTTT.